The clone carrying this TCR beta chain was recorded only once. These data are taken from a study of blood T cell repertoires in COVID-19. Background on the study: Acute and convalescent COVID-19 specimens originated in the United States, Italy and Spain. T cells, B-cell-depleted T cells, or PBMCs supplied cDNA or gDNA.

Between the trimmed V and J ends, which lost 3 bases and 4 bases, there was a span of 12 bases. The CDR3 covers 14 residues. The germline gives CDR1 SGHAT, CDR2 FQNNGV. Original processing methods: Scientists estimated how many nucleated cells there were by amplifying reference gene primers. Data came from immunoSEQ multiplex PCR; TCRdb stores just in-frame clones and leaves some out. That table supplies the V and J calls and clone size; D and trimming were determined from the DNA. The sample consists of about 370,000 clones, roughly nine tenths of them appearing once. Enrollment of patients from Seattle took place during active infection, with longitudinal follow-up.

What was sequenced was peripheral blood. The source is a woman in her 30s with COVID-19, enrolled during active disease. The V and J genes are TRBV11-2 and TRBJ2-5, with D tentatively TRBD2 (7 bases). This chain's CDR3 is CASSFRGAGETQYF. The DNA for the CDR3 is TGTGCCAGCAGCTTCCGGGGGGCTGGAGAGACCCAGTACTTC.